This T cell receptor beta chain originates from a study of shared clonotypes between healthy human individuals. Naive CD8 cells lacked CD45RO and underwent positive selection for CCR7, leaving out terminally differentiated effector memory CD45RA+ cells. Donors, healthy HIV-negative adults, lacked recent acute infections or vaccinations. In the original workflow: As immunoSEQ supplied junction-only sequences (without quality scores), filtering differed. Sequencing used immunoSEQ multiplex PCR; TCRdb keeps in-frame clones, though not all of them. V and J calls and clone size are those listed in that table; D and trimming were worked out from the DNA. The sample gives nearly 2 million clones, roughly 94% of which show up once; 0.95% to 1.5% is in the top ten. The J segment lost 3 bases and the V segment lost 4 bases, leaving 8 bases of the junction unmatched. From germline, CDR1 is MGHRA and CDR2 YSYEKL. The CDR3 runs to 16 residues.

V usage is TRBV4-1 and J usage is TRBJ2-3; 9 bases are a match to TRBD2. The origin of this receptor is a man younger than 35 in good health. The sample was naive CD8+ T cells sorted from blood. The CDR3 DNA reads TGCGCCAGCAGCCTCTCCCGGAGCGGGAGGACAGATACGCAGTATTTT. Translation: CASSLSRSGRTDTQYF.